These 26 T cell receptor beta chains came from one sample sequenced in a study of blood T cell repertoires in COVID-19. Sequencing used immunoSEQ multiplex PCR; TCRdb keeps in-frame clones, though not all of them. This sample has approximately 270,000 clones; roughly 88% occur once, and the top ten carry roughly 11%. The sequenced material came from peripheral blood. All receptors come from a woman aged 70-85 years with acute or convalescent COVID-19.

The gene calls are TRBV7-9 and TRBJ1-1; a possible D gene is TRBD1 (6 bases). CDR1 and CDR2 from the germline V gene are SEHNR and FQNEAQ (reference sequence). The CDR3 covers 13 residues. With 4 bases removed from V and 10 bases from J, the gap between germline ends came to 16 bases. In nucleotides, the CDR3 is TGTGCCAGCAGCTCAGGAGGGGGGGCTAGAGCTTTCTTT. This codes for CASSSGGGARAFF.

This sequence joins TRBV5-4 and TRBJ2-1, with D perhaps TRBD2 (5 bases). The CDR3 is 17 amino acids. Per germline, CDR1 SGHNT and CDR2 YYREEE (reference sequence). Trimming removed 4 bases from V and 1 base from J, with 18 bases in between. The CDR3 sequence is CASSPGSWRVSYNEQFF. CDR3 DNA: TGTGCCAGCAGCCCGGGGTCGTGGCGGGTATCCTACAATGAGCAGTTCTTC.

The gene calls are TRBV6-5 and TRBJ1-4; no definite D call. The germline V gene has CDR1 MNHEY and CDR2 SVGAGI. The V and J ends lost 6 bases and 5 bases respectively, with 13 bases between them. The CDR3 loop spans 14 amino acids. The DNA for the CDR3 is TGTGCCAGCAGCCCCGGGTTACTCAATGAAAAACTGTTTTTT. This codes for CASSPGLLNEKLFF.

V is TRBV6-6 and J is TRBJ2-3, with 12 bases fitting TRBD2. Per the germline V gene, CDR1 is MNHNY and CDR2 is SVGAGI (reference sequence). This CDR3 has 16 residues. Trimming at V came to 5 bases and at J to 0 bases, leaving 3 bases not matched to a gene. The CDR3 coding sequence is TGTGCCAGCAGTCTAGCGGGGGGGCCTAGCACAGATACGCAGTATTTT. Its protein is CASSLAGGPSTDTQYF.

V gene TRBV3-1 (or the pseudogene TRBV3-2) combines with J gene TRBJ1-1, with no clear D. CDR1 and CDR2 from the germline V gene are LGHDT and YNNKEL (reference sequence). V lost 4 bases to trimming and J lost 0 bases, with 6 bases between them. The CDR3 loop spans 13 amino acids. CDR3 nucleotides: TGTGCCAGCAGCCCAGTCTTGAACACTGAAGCTTTCTTT. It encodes CASSPVLNTEAFF.

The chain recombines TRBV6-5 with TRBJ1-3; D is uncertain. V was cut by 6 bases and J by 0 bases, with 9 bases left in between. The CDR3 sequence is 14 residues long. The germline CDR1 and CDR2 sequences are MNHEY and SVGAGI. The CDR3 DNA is TGTGCCAGCAGGCCTACTTTCTCTGGAAACACCATATATTTT. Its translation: CASRPTFSGNTIYF.

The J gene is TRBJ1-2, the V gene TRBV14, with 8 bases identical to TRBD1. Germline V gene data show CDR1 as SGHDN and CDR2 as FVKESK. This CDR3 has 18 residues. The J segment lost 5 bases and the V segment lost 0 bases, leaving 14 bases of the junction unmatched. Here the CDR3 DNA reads TGTGCCAGCAGCCAAGATTCGCCGGTCAGGGGGCGAGCTTATGGCTACACCTTC. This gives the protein CASSQDSPVRGRAYGYTF.

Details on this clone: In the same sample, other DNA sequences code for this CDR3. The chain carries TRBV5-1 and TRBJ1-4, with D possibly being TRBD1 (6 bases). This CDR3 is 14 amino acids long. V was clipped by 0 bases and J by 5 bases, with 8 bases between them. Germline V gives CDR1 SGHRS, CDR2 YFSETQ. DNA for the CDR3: TGCGCCAGCAGCTTGGGGCAGGGGAATGAAAAACTGTTTTTT. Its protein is CASSLGQGNEKLFF.

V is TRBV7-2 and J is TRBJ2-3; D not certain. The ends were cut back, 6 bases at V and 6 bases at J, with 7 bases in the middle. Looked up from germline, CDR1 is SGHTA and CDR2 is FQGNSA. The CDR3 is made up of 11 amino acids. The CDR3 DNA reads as TGTGCCAGCAGTCGAGAGGATACGCAGTATTTT. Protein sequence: CASSREDTQYF. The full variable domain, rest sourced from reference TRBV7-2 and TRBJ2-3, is GAGVSQSPSNKVTEKGKDVELRCDPISGHTALYWYRQSLGQGLEFLIYFQGNSAPDKSGLPSDRFSAERTGGSVSTLTIQRTQQEDSAVYLCASSREDTQYFGPGTRLTVL.

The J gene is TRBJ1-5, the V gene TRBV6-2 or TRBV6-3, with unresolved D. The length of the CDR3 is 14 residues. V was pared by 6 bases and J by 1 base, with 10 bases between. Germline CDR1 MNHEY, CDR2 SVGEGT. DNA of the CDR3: TGTGCCAGCAGCCATTACCTAAGCAATCAGCCCCAGCATTTT. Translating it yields CASSHYLSNQPQHF.

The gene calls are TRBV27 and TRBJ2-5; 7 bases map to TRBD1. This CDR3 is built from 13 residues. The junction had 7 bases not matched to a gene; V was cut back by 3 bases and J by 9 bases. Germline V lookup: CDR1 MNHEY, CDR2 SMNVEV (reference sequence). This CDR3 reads CASSFQGRGPQYF. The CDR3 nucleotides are TGTGCCAGCAGTTTTCAGGGAAGGGGGCCCCAGTACTTC.

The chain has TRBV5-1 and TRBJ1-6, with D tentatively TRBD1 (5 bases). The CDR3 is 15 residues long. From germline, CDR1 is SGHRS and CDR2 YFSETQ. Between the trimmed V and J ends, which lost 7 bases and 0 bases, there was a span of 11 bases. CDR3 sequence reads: CASCPGGSYNSPLHF. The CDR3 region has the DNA TGCGCCAGCTGCCCCGGGGGCTCCTATAATTCACCCCTCCACTTT. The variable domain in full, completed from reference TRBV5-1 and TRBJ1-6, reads KAGVTQTPRYLIKTRGQQVTLSCSPISGHRSVSWYQQTPGQGLQFLFEYFSETQRNKGNFPGRFSGRQFSNSRSEMNVSTLELGDSALYLCASCPGGSYNSPLHFGNGTRLTVT.

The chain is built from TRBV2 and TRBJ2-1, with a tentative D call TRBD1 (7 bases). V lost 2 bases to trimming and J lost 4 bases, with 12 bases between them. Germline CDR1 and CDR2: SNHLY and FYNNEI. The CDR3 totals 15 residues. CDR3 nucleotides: TGTGCCAGCAGTGAAAACAGGGGAGGTTACAATGAGCAGTTCTTC. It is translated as CASSENRGGYNEQFF.

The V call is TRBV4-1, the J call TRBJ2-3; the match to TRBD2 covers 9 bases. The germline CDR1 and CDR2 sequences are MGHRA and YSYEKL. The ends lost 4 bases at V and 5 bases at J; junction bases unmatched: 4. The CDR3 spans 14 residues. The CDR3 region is CASSRGGEGDTQYF. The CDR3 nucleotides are TGCGCCAGCAGCCGCGGGGGGGAGGGAGATACGCAGTATTTT.

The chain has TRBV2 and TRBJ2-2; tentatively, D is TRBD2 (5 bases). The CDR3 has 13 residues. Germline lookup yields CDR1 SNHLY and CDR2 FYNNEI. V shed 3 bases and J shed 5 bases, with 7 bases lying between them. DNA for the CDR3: TGTGCCAGCAGTGACCGAGGGACCGGGGAGCTGTTTTTT. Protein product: CASSDRGTGELFF.

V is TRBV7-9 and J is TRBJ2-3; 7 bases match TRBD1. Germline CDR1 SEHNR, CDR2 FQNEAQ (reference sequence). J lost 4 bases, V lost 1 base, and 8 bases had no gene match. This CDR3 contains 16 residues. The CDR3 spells CASSLEGGLPADTQYF. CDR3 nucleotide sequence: TGTGCCAGCAGCTTAGAAGGGGGCCTTCCAGCAGATACGCAGTATTTT.

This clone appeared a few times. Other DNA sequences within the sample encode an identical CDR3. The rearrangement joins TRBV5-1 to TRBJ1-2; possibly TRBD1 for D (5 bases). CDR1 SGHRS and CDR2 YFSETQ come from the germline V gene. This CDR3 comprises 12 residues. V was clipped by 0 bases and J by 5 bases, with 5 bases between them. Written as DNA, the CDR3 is TGCGCCAGCAGCTTGGCAGGGTATGGCTACACCTTC. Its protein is CASSLAGYGYTF.

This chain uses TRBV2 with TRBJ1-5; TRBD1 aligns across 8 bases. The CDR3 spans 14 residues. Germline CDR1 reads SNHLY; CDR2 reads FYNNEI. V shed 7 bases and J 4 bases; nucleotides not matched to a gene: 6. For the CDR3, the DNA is TGTGCCAGCACCCTCAGACAGGGGAATCAGCCCCAGCATTTT. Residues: CASTLRQGNQPQHF.

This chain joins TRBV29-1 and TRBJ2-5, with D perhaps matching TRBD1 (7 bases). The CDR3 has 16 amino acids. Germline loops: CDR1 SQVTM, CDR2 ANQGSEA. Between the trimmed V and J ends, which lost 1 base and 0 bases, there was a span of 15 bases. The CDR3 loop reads CSVEGRGLVYQETQYF. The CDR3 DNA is TGCAGCGTTGAAGGGAGGGGGCTAGTGTACCAAGAGACCCAGTACTTC.

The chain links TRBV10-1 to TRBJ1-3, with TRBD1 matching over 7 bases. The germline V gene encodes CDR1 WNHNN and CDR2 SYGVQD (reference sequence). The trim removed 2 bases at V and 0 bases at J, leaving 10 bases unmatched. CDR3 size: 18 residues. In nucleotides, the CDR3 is TGCGCCAGCAGTGAGCAGGGGGTAGTGTGGTACTCTGGAAACACCATATATTTT. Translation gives CASSEQGVVWYSGNTIYF.

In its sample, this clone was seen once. The DNA of the CDR3 is TGCGCCAGCAGCTTGGCTGGGGACAGGGCGGAGACCCAGTACTTC. Translated, it gives CASSLAGDRAETQYF. This chain uses TRBV5-1 with TRBJ2-5, with TRBD1 matching over 9 bases. Trimming at V came to 0 bases and at J to 5 bases, leaving 5 bases not matched to a gene. Germline V lookup: CDR1 SGHRS, CDR2 YFSETQ. This CDR3 contains 15 residues.

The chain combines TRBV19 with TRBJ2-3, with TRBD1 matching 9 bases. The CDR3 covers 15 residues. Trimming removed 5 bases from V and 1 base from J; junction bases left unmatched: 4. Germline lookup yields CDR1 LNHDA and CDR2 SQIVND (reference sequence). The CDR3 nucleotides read TGTGCCAGTAGTTCCCGGGACAGGGGCACAGATACGCAGTATTTT. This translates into CASSSRDRGTDTQYF.

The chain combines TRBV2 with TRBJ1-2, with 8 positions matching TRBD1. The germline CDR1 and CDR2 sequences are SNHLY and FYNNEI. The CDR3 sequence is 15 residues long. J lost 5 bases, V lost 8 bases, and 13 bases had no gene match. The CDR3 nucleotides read TGTGCCAGCCATATCACCGGGACAGGTTCTTATGGCTACACCTTC. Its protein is CASHITGTGSYGYTF.

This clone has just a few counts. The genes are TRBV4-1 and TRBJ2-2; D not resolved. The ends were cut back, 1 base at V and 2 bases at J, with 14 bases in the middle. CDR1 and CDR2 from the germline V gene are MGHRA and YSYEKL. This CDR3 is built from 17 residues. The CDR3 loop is CASSQVVAAANTGELFF. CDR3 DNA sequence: TGCGCCAGCAGCCAAGTGGTGGCGGCGGCTAACACCGGGGAGCTGTTTTTT.

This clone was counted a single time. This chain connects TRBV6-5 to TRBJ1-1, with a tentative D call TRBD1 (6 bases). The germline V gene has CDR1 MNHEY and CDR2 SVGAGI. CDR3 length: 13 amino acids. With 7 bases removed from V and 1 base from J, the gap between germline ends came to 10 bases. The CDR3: CASILTGNTEAFF. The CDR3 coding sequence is TGTGCCAGCATTTTGACAGGGAACACTGAAGCTTTCTTT.

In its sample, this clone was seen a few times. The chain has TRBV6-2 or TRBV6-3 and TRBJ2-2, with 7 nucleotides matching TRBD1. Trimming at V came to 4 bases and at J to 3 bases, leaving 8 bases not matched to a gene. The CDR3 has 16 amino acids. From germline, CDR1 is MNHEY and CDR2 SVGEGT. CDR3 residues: CASSSTGFVDTGELFF. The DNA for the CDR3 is TGTGCCAGCAGTTCGACAGGGTTTGTGGACACCGGGGAGCTGTTTTTT.